The entry that follows covers one T cell receptor beta chain sequence. Its binding antigen is unknown. The input lacks base qualities; no much larger clone sits a single base away. Each collaborating institution followed its own protocols to collect whole blood in K2EDTA tubes. For TCRbeta analysis, collaborator samples were shipped as frozen whole blood, as isolated PBMCs, or as DNA extracted from either sample type. The source of the sample is a study of blood T cell repertoires in COVID-19 (dated by TCRdb to the early 2020s). For context, the study as a whole: Samples covering the acute and convalescent phases of COVID-19 were provided by collaborators in the United States, Italy and Spain. The material from the prospective study consisted of cDNA or gDNA derived from T cells, B-cell-depleted T cells, or PBMCs. Subjects who had been exposed to COVID-19, were actively infected with it, or had recovered from it provided the deeply sampled blood TCRbeta repertoires that made up the dataset. The repertoires were made available in a free public database intended to serve as a resource for research on the immune response to SARS-CoV-2. The samples were drawn from two sources: the first 160 participants of the ongoing ImmuneRACE study, and 1,254 subjects contributed by 6 global collaborators. The sample metadata nearly always contained a de-identified subject ID, COVID-19 status, age in years and sex. Where HLA class I and class II types were available, the types were taken from metadata supplied by the sample provider, not from assay-based typing. Study-wide conclusions, independent of this receptor: Clinical and demographic metadata were provided uncurated, with the amount varying by source and participant.

TCRbeta CDR3 regions were amplified from genomic DNA using the immunoSEQ Assay, a bias-controlled multiplex PCR. The original pipeline was this. The number of nucleated cells in each sample was estimated from the amplification of reference gene primers within the assay. To quantify the absolute abundance of each unique TCRbeta CDR3 rearrangement, sequence reads were collapsed and filtered. For each sample, productive Simpson clonality was calculated as the square root of Simpson's diversity index across productive rearrangements. TCRdb took this table from immuneACCESS and kept in-frame rearrangements with V and J called. Such tables lack part of the clones; where checked against another copy, unresolved V genes explain under half of the gap, and the rest is unexplained. V and J calls and clone size are copied from that table; D and trimming were computed from the DNA. The sample yields more than 85,000 clones; approximately 84% were counted once. Roughly a tenth of the sample lies in the top ten.

The germline V gene sets CDR1 to MNHEY and CDR2 to SVGAGI. V sheds 6 bases and J sheds 6 bases, leaving 8 bases between their ends. Spanning cysteine to phenylalanine, the CDR3 consists of 11 amino acids. Of all the DNA, just the CDR3 is kept, 33 bases in frame from base 1. The sequence is built from TRBV6-5 and TRBJ1-2; a tentative D call is TRBD1 (5 bases match). Material: peripheral blood. The clonotype was recovered from a man aged 65 to 85 with acute or convalescent COVID-19. The DNA reads TGTGCCAGCAGCTCAGGGAATGGCTACACCTTC. Its protein product is CASSSGNGYTF.